One T cell receptor beta chain is described in this entry. The sample belongs to a study of OX40 agonist ivuxolimab in advanced cancers. Turning to the study itself: Patients treated during dose escalation were battling hepatocellular carcinoma, melanoma, renal cell or head and neck cancer.

The protocol was immunoSEQ multiplex PCR, while the TCRdb copy is restricted to in-frame clones and leaves out a portion. The sample lists more than 85,000 clones, 90% occurring once. Trimming cost V 1 base and J 3 bases, with 11 bases left between them. The germline CDR1 and CDR2 sequences are SGHVS and FNYEAQ. This CDR3 comprises 15 residues. This receptor was taken from an adult with an advanced solid tumor such as melanoma, head and neck, liver or kidney cancer. This material consisted of CD4+ or CD8+ T cells sorted from blood, taken in a trial of the OX40 agonist ivuxolimab. This rearrangement joins TRBV7-6 to TRBJ2-3, with D unresolved. The CDR3 nucleotides read TGTGCCAGCAGCTTAGAAGGAAAAGGAACAGATACGCAGTATTTT. This gives the protein CASSLEGKGTDTQYF.